The next 31 T cell receptor beta chains were all read from a single sample in a study of T cells in Graves' hyperthyroidism and ophthalmopathy. RNA transcripts gave rise to amplified TCR beta CDR3 regions. The HTBI primer set was used in a first-round RT-PCR of the TCR CDR3. TCRdb ran MiXCR on the multiplex PCR reads and lists one entry per CDR3 protein. This sample has about 300,000 distinct CDR3 sequences; roughly a fifth occur once, and the top ten carry 39%. The sample consisted of blood. These receptors were collected from a man aged 45-60 years with Graves' ophthalmopathy.

This clonotype was picked up many times. The V and J genes are TRBV2 and TRBJ2-1; D is possibly TRBD1 or TRBD2 (6 bases each). V lost 6 bases and J 0 bases, leaving 15 bases between the germline ends. The CDR3 runs 16 residues. Per germline, CDR1 SNHLY and CDR2 FYNNEI. As DNA, the CDR3 is TGTGCCAGCAGGCCGAGCTCGGGGGCCTCCTACAATGAGCAGTTCTTC. This codes for CASRPSSGASYNEQFF.

This clonotype was observed many times. This chain joins TRBV11-2 and TRBJ2-3; 10 nucleotides match TRBD2. The J segment lost 2 bases and the V segment lost 4 bases, leaving 3 bases of the junction unmatched. The CDR3 loop spans 15 amino acids. Germline V gene sequence: CDR1 SGHAT, CDR2 FQNNGV. CDR3 sequence reads: CASSSGLAPTDTQYF. Here the CDR3 DNA reads TGTGCCAGCAGCTCGGGACTAGCGCCCACAGATACGCAGTATTTT.

This clonotype showed up many times. This chain connects TRBV20-1 to TRBJ2-7, with D perhaps matching TRBD2 (6 bases). Germline V gives CDR1 DFQATT, CDR2 SNEGSKA (reference sequence). The V end was cut by 3 bases, the J end by 7 bases, with 28 bases between. CDR3 length: 17 residues. CDR3 loop: CSASGSEGVALAREQYF. CDR3 in DNA: TGCAGTGCTAGCGGGAGTGAAGGGGTGGCCCTCGCTCGGGAGCAGTACTTC.

This clonotype was seen repeatedly, ten times or more. J is TRBJ1-1 and V is TRBV3-1; TRBD1 matches at 8 bases. The CDR3 is 14 residues long. V was pared by 1 base and J by 5 bases, with 3 bases of the junction left unmatched. CDR1 LGHDT and CDR2 YNNKEL come from the germline V gene (reference sequence). Here the CDR3 reads CASSQGQGKTEAFF. For the CDR3, the DNA is TGTGCCAGCAGCCAAGGACAGGGGAAGACTGAAGCTTTCTTT.

Many counts were recorded for this clonotype. The chain uses TRBV10-3 and TRBJ2-3, with a tentative D call TRBD1 (6 bases). Germline assignment: CDR1 ENHRY and CDR2 SYGVKD. The CDR3 has 14 amino acids. The ends were cut back, 6 bases at V and 6 bases at J, with 16 bases in the middle. CDR3 residues: CAISPRGARDTQYF. Here the CDR3 DNA reads TGTGCCATCAGCCCCAGGGGCGCGAGGGATACGCAGTATTTT.

The chain has TRBV9 and TRBJ1-1, with D uncertain. The CDR3 totals 13 residues. The V end was cut by 2 bases, the J end by 6 bases, with 11 bases between. Germline loops: CDR1 SGDLS, CDR2 YYNGEE. The CDR3 spells CASSVDTHAEAFF. The CDR3 coding sequence is TGTGCCAGCAGCGTCGACACCCACGCTGAAGCTTTCTTT.

This clonotype was counted between two and nine times. The chain carries TRBV12-5 and TRBJ2-2; TRBD1 agrees at 9 bases. The germline V gene has CDR1 LGHNT and CDR2 FRNRAP. The CDR3 is 17 amino acids. The trim removed 1 base at V and 5 bases at J, leaving 8 bases unmatched. The CDR3, as DNA: TGTGCTAGTGGTTTGGCCCCCGGGACAGGGTTAACCGGGGAGCTGTTTTTT. Translation gives CASGLAPGTGLTGELFF.

The rearrangement links TRBV5-1 to TRBJ1-2; 7 bases are shared with TRBD1. Germline V gives CDR1 SGHRS, CDR2 YFSETQ. This CDR3 spans 15 amino acids. J lost 2 bases, V lost 3 bases, and 7 bases had no gene match. CDR3 DNA sequence: TGCGCCAGCAGCTCTGCGACAGGGAACAACTATGGCTACACCTTC. Its translation is CASSSATGNNYGYTF.

This clonotype came up a few times. The chain uses TRBV6-1 and TRBJ2-7; 9 bases line up with TRBD2. The CDR3 sequence is 16 residues long. The trim removed 5 bases at V and 4 bases at J, leaving 12 bases unmatched. CDR1 is MNHNS and CDR2 is SASEGT in the germline V gene. The CDR3 sequence: CASSLRLAEPFYEQYF. The DNA for the CDR3 is TGTGCCAGCAGTTTACGACTAGCGGAGCCTTTTTACGAGCAGTACTTC.

Concerning this clonotype: One base away lies a much larger clone, so this may be a sequencing read error. V usage is TRBV28 and J usage is TRBJ2-5; 7 bases line up with TRBD1. This CDR3 is built from 13 residues. J lost 13 bases, V lost 8 bases, and 16 bases had no gene match. Looked up from germline, CDR1 is MDHEN and CDR2 is SYDVKM. CDR3 sequence reads: CASGSGTTTGTYF. The CDR3 coding sequence is TGTGCCAGCGGTTCTGGAACGACGACAGGGACGTACTTC.

V gene TRBV28 combines with J gene TRBJ1-4; D unresolved. The CDR3 runs to 14 residues. Germline V gene lookup returns CDR1 MDHEN and CDR2 SYDVKM. Trimming cost V 0 bases and J 5 bases, with 7 bases left between them. The CDR3 DNA follows: TGTGCCAGCAGTTTATGGCCGGTAAATGAAAAACTGTTTTTT. Amino acids: CASSLWPVNEKLFF.

There are many counts of this clonotype. V and J are TRBV18 and TRBJ2-7; 10 bases map to TRBD1. Germline CDR1 and CDR2: KGHSH and LQKENI. The CDR3 has 14 residues. Trimming took 6 bases from V and 2 from J; bases not matched to a gene: 4. CDR3 sequence (DNA): TGTGCCAGCTCCGGGACAGGGGCCACCTACGAGCAGTACTTC. Encoded protein: CASSGTGATYEQYF.

This clonotype was counted ten times or more. The chain couples TRBV2 to TRBJ1-1, with D maybe TRBD1 (5 bases). V lost 1 base and J lost 0, with 9 bases in between. This CDR3 has 15 residues. Germline V CDR1 and CDR2: SNHLY, FYNNEI. The CDR3 coding sequence is TGTGCCAGCAGTGAAGGGGGCGGAATGAACACTGAAGCTTTCTTT. Amino acid sequence: CASSEGGGMNTEAFF.

The chain is built from TRBV29-1 and TRBJ2-7; D unclear. Germline lookup yields CDR1 SQVTM and CDR2 ANQGSEA. The CDR3 is made up of 12 amino acids. The V gene lost 4 bases and the J gene lost 0 bases, with 7 bases spanning the gap. The CDR3 nucleotides are TGCAGCGTTGTGGGCGGCTCCTACGAGCAGTACTTC. Translation gives CSVVGGSYEQYF.

This clonotype came up many times. The CDR3 DNA reads as TGCGCCAGCAGTATCCGAGTGGATGACAATGAGCAGTTCTTC. Translating it yields CASSIRVDDNEQFF. V is TRBV5-1 and J is TRBJ2-1; D gene uncertain. The CDR3 covers 14 residues. V was shortened by 5 bases and J by 5 bases, with 14 bases between the two germline ends. Germline V gives CDR1 SGHRS, CDR2 YFSETQ.

This clonotype occurred many times. CDR3 nucleotide sequence: TGTGCCAGCAGCTTAGGGGGTAAGGACATTGGCGATGAGCAGTTCTTC. This translates into CASSLGGKDIGDEQFF. The rearrangement uses TRBV13 and TRBJ2-1; possibly TRBD1 for D (5 bases). Germline-derived CDR1 and CDR2 are PRHDT and FYEKMQ (reference sequence). The germline V and J ends were trimmed by 0 bases and 8 bases, with 17 bases remaining between them. This CDR3 comprises 16 residues.

This clonotype was seen ten or more times. V usage is TRBV7-8 and J usage is TRBJ2-7, with 8 bases identical to TRBD2. The CDR3 is 13 amino acids. Germline CDR1 SGHVS, CDR2 FQNEAQ. V shed 6 bases and J 3 bases; nucleotides not matched to a gene: 4. DNA for the CDR3: TGTGCCAGCAGTCGCGGGACTAGCTACGAGCAGTACTTC. Translation: CASSRGTSYEQYF.

The chain has TRBV24-1 and TRBJ2-2; D is undetermined. V lost 3 bases and J lost 5, with 9 bases in between. Germline V gene sequence: CDR1 KGHDR, CDR2 SFDVKD. The CDR3 spans 14 residues. The CDR3 DNA reads as TGTGCCACCAGTGATCCTCCAGCGACCGGGGAGCTGTTTTTT. It codes for CATSDPPATGELFF.

The genes are TRBV6-1 and TRBJ2-5; tentatively, D is TRBD2 (6 bases). V was trimmed by 6 bases and J by 2 bases, leaving 10 bases between them. Germline CDR1 reads MNHNS; CDR2 reads SASEGT. The CDR3 sequence is 13 residues long. The CDR3 reads CASRRLGQETQYF. CDR3 nucleotide sequence: TGTGCCAGCAGGAGACTAGGGCAAGAGACCCAGTACTTC.

This clonotype was found many times. V gene TRBV7-3 combines with J gene TRBJ2-2, with D tentatively TRBD2 (7 bases). Germline values: CDR1 SGHTA, CDR2 FQGTGA. V gave up 5 bases and J gave up 5 bases, with 18 bases separating them. CDR3 length: 16 amino acids. In DNA, the CDR3 is TGTGCCAGCAGCCCAAGGGGGGGGCTTAGGACCGGGGAGCTGTTTTTT. Translation gives CASSPRGGLRTGELFF. Using reference TRBV7-3 and TRBJ2-2 for the parts outside the CDR3, the full variable domain is GAGVSQTPSNKVTEKGKYVELRCDPISGHTALYWYRQSLGQGPEFLIYFQGTGAADDSGLPNDRFFAVRPEGSVSTLKIQRTERGDSAVYLCASSPRGGLRTGELFFGEGSRLTVL.

This clonotype showed up many times. This chain connects TRBV7-9 to TRBJ2-7, with 8 bases aligning to TRBD2. V was pared by 1 base and J by 0 bases, with 2 bases of the junction left unmatched. CDR1 and CDR2 from the germline V gene are SEHNR and FQNEAQ (reference sequence). This CDR3 comprises 15 residues. CDR3 nucleotide sequence: TGTGCCAGCAGCTTAGGTAGCGGGATCTCCTACGAGCAGTACTTC. The encoded protein is CASSLGSGISYEQYF.

This clonotype has at least ten counts. This rearrangement joins TRBV7-2 to TRBJ1-2, with 9 bases identical to TRBD1. V lost 5 bases, J lost 6 bases, and 10 bases stayed unmatched. CDR3 length: 15 amino acids. Looked up from germline, CDR1 is SGHTA and CDR2 is FQGNSA. The CDR3, as DNA: TGTGCCAGCAGCCAAGGGACAGGGATGCTCCATGGCTACACCTTC. This codes for CASSQGTGMLHGYTF.

This clonotype was counted between two and nine times. V and J are TRBV28 and TRBJ2-7; 9 bases agree with TRBD1. With 7 bases clipped from V and 5 bases from J, the junction kept 12 bases outside the gene matches. Germline loops: CDR1 MDHEN, CDR2 SYDVKM. The CDR3 has 15 amino acids. CDR3 sequence (DNA): TGTGCCAGCACCGAACCGGGACAGGGTTTCCACGAGCAGTACTTC. Encoded protein: CASTEPGQGFHEQYF.

The gene calls are TRBV4-1 and TRBJ2-1; weak D call: TRBD1 (5 bases). The CDR3 loop spans 16 amino acids. The germline V gene encodes CDR1 MGHRA and CDR2 YSYEKL. V lost 0 bases and J 2 bases, leaving 11 bases between the germline ends. In DNA form, the CDR3 reads TGCGCCAGCAGCCAAGATAACCCAGGGCCCTACAATGAGCAGTTCTTC. This sequence encodes CASSQDNPGPYNEQFF.

This clonotype was recorded a few times. The V and J genes are TRBV6-1 and TRBJ2-1; D is ambiguous. V lost 6 bases and J lost 8, with 11 bases in between. Germline V gene data show CDR1 as MNHNS and CDR2 as SASEGT. The CDR3 spans 12 residues. This CDR3 is CASSDVGYEQFF. The CDR3 DNA follows: TGTGCCAGCAGCGACGTGGGGTATGAGCAGTTCTTC.

The chain combines TRBV9 with TRBJ2-7; 9 bases fit TRBD1. The junction had 8 bases not matched to a gene; V was cut back by 0 bases and J by 1 base. This CDR3 is 17 amino acids long. Germline CDR1 SGDLS, CDR2 YYNGEE. The CDR3 nucleotides read TGTGCCAGCAGCGTAGGTGAGGTCGGGACAGGGTCCTACGAGCAGTACTTC. This codes for CASSVGEVGTGSYEQYF.

There are a few counts of this clonotype. This sequence joins TRBV4-1 and TRBJ2-3, with 13 bases aligning to TRBD2. CDR1 and CDR2 from the germline V gene are MGHRA and YSYEKL. J lost 5 bases, V lost 4 bases, and 12 bases had no gene match. The CDR3 length is 18 residues. CDR3 DNA sequence: TGCGCCAGCAGCCCAAGAGAGGGACTAGCGGGACATCAAGATACGCAGTATTTT. Residues: CASSPREGLAGHQDTQYF.

The rearrangement joins TRBV9 to TRBJ2-3; TRBD1 might be the D (8 bases). From germline, CDR1 is SGDLS and CDR2 YYNGEE. The CDR3 consists of 17 residues. Deletions cut 3 bases from V and 4 bases from J, with 21 bases between. This chain's CDR3 is CASSASGTGGGADTQYF. In DNA, the CDR3 is TGTGCCAGCAGCGCCTCCGGGACAGGAGGGGGGGCAGATACGCAGTATTTT.

This clonotype was counted many times. The V call is TRBV9, the J call TRBJ2-3; D is perhaps TRBD2 (6 bases). Trimming left V 2 bases short and J 2 bases short, with 15 bases between. Per the germline V gene, CDR1 is SGDLS and CDR2 is YYNGEE. The CDR3 runs 16 residues. The CDR3, as DNA: TGTGCCAGCAGCGTCGGGAGTTCGATGGCCACAGATACGCAGTATTTT. It codes for CASSVGSSMATDTQYF.

This clonotype was seen at least ten times. V usage is TRBV28 and J usage is TRBJ2-1; D is perhaps TRBD1 (5 bases). The germline CDR1 and CDR2 sequences are MDHEN and SYDVKM. The CDR3 totals 15 residues. The V and J ends lost 2 bases and 5 bases respectively, with 13 bases between them. The CDR3 protein is CASSLGAIGDNEQFF. The CDR3 nucleotides read TGTGCCAGCAGTTTAGGGGCGATTGGCGACAATGAGCAGTTCTTC.

The gene calls are TRBV25-1 and TRBJ2-1; 9 nucleotides match TRBD2. The ends lost 4 bases at V and 6 bases at J; junction bases unmatched: 10. The CDR3 covers 16 residues. Germline CDR1 is MGHDK and CDR2 is SYGVNS. The CDR3: CASSVREAGGTNEQFF. The DNA for the CDR3 is TGTGCCAGCAGTGTCCGAGAAGCGGGAGGTACCAATGAGCAGTTCTTC.